This T cell receptor beta chain was recovered during a study of cytomegalovirus exposure and HLA in healthy donors. The overall study: The same platform used for the roughly 610 first-cohort repertoires was also used for the 90 to 150 validation repertoires, as a later analysis reported.

Study results and caveats: The investigators catalogued 150 to 200 TCR beta chains as cytomegalovirus-associated. A subsequent analysis found that TCR clusters from the first cohort also tended to co-occur in the 120 or so validation repertoires, with 90% to 95% of cluster scores above 0.

The donors were members of the validation cohort comprising roughly 130 subjects, separate from the roughly 640-subject first cohort. The method was immunoSEQ multiplex PCR; TCRdb's version includes in-frame clones alone and lacks a portion of them. The sample lists a few hundred thousand clones; around 90% were seen once. Comments on this clone: Its target is unknown.

CDR3 size: 16 residues. The J segment lost 3 bases and the V segment lost 4 bases, leaving 6 bases of the junction unmatched. Germline V lookup: CDR1 MNHEY, CDR2 SMNVEV (reference sequence). The source is a young woman in good health and CMV-seronegative. Sequencing was done on a sample of PBMCs. V gene TRBV27 combines with J gene TRBJ2-2, with 9 bases identical to TRBD2. The CDR3: CASSWASGDDTGELFF. As DNA, the CDR3 is TGTGCCAGCAGTTGGGCTAGCGGGGATGACACCGGGGAGCTGTTTTTT.